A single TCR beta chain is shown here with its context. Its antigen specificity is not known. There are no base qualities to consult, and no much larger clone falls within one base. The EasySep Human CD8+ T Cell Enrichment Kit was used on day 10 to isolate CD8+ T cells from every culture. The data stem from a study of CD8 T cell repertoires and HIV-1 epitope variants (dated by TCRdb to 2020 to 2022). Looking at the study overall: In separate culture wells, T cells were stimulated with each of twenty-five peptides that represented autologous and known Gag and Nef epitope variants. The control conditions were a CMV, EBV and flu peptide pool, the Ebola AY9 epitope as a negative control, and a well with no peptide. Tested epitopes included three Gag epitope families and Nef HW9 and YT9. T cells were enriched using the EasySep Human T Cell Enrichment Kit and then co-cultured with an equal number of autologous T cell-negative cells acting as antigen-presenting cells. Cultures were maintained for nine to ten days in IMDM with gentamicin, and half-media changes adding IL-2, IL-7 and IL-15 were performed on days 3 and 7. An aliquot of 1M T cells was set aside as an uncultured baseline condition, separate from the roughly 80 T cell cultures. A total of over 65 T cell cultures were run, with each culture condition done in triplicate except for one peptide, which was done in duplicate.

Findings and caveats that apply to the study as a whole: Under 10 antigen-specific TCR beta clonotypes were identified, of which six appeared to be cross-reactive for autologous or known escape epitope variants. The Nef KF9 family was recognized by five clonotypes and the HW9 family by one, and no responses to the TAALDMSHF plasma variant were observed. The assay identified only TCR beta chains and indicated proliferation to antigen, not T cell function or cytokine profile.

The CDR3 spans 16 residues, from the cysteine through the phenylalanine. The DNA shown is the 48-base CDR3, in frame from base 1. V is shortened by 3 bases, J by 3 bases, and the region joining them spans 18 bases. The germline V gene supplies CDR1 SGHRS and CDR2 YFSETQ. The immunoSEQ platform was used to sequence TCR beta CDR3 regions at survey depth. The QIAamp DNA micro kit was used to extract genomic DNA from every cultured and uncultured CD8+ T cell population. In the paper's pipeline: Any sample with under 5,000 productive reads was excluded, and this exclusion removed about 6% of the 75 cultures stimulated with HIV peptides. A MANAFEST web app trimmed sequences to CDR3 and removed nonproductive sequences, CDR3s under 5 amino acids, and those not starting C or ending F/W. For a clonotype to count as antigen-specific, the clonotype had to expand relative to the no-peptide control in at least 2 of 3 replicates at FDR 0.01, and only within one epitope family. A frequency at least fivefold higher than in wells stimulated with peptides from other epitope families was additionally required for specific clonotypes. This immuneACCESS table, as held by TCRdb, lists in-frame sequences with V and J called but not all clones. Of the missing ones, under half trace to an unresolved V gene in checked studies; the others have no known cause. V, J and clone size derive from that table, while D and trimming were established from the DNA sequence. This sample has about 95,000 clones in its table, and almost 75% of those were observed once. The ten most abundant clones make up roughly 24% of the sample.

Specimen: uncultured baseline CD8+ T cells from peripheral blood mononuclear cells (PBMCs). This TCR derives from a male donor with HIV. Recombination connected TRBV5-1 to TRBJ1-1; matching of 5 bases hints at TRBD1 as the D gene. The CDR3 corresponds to CASSSRGPGPDTEAFF. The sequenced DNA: TGCGCCAGCAGCTCCCGAGGACCAGGGCCGGACACTGAAGCTTTCTTT.